The 2 T cell receptor beta chains given below trace back to one sample, sequenced in a study of cytomegalovirus exposure and HLA in healthy donors. In the PCR, 60 Vbeta and 13 Jbeta primers were used. Measured with immunoSEQ multiplex PCR; TCRdb has only the in-frame clones, and not every one. The sample includes 140,000 to 150,000 clones, approximately 79% of them seen just once. The sequencing sample was made of PBMCs. The source is a woman in her 40s in good health and CMV-seropositive.

J is TRBJ2-1 and V is TRBV7-9, with 10 bases aligning to TRBD1. Germline CDR1 is SEHNR and CDR2 is FQNEAQ (reference sequence). The CDR3 is 13 amino acids. J lost 15 bases, V lost 5 bases, and 10 bases had no gene match. The CDR3 bases are TGTGCCAGCAGCCCAATTGACCGGGACAGGGGGTTCTTC. Protein: CASSPIDRDRGFF.

The chain joins TRBV9 to TRBJ1-1; D is possibly TRBD1 (6 bases). Per germline, CDR1 SGDLS and CDR2 YYNGEE. Trimming left V 2 bases short and J 5 bases short, with 25 bases between. The CDR3 consists of 18 residues. CDR3 in DNA: TGTGCCAGCAGCGTGGTGGGGGACACCACTACTTGGGTAACTGAAGCTTTCTTT. This encodes CASSVVGDTTTWVTEAFF. The full variable domain, its missing parts supplied by reference TRBV9 and TRBJ1-1, is DSGVTQTPKHLITATGQRVTLRCSPRSGDLSVYWYQQSLDQGLQFLIQYYNGEERAKGNILERFSAQQFPDLHSELNLSSLELGDSALYFCASSVVGDTTTWVTEAFFGQGTRLTVV.